The next 27 T cell receptor beta chains were all read from a single sample in a study of sequential checkpoint blockade in melanoma. This table comes from immunoSEQ multiplex PCR, and its TCRdb copy is limited to in-frame clones, with some not included. Of 35,000 to 45,000 clones in the sample, around four fifths were seen once. Treatment described: randomized to nivolumab then ipilimumab (arm A) or the reverse (arm B). The starting material was CD8+ T cells sorted from blood (inferred from file names), obtained from a patient given nivolumab and ipilimumab in sequence. These receptors were obtained from a human donor with melanoma.

The rearrangement links TRBV23-1 to TRBJ2-1; no definite D call. TRBV23-1 is an ORF for which the function is uncertain. The CDR3 has 15 amino acids. The V end was cut by 4 bases, the J end by 7 bases, with 17 bases between. The CDR3 loop is CASSRIIARRNEQFF. Here the CDR3 DNA reads TGCGCCAGCAGTCGGATAATAGCCCGAAGAAATGAGCAGTTCTTC.

The chain recombines TRBV4-2 with TRBJ2-3; D possibly corresponds to TRBD2 (5 bases). The CDR3 consists of 14 residues. With 0 bases removed from V and 2 bases from J, the gap between germline ends came to 6 bases. In germline, CDR1 is LGHNA, CDR2 YNFKEQ. This chain's CDR3 is CASSQDLATDTQYF. The CDR3, as DNA: TGTGCCAGCAGCCAAGACCTAGCCACAGATACGCAGTATTTT.

The V and J genes are TRBV27 and TRBJ2-5, with D possibly being TRBD2 (5 bases). V was pared by 5 bases and J by 11 bases, with 12 bases between. CDR3 length: 11 residues. Germline CDR1 is MNHEY and CDR2 is SMNVEV (reference sequence). This chain's CDR3 is CASSPGWEQYF. For the CDR3, the DNA is TGTGCCAGCAGTCCCGGCTGGGAGCAGTACTTC.

The chain employs TRBV11-2 and TRBJ1-6; no firm D call. Germline CDR1 SGHAT, CDR2 FQNNGV. This CDR3 is 16 amino acids long. V was cut by 3 bases and J by 3 bases, with 12 bases left in between. The DNA of the CDR3 is TGTGCCAGCAGCTTGAGCGGGATCTACTATAATTCACCCCTCCACTTT. Its protein is CASSLSGIYYNSPLHF.

The chain combines TRBV2 with TRBJ2-5; D might be TRBD1 (6 bases). The better agreement between TRBJ2-7 and the DNA end casts doubt on the J call. Germline V gene lookup returns CDR1 SNHLY and CDR2 FYNNEI. CDR3 size: 12 residues. In DNA, the CDR3 is TGTGCCAGCAGCGACAGGTCCCACGAGCAGTACTTC. Amino acids: CASSDRSHEQYF.

The chain employs TRBV5-1 and TRBJ1-4; D gene ambiguous. This CDR3 has 19 amino acids. V lost 3 bases and J lost 2, with 23 bases in between. In germline, CDR1 is SGHRS, CDR2 YFSETQ. The CDR3 DNA follows: TGCGCCAGCAGCTCTGGAGGCAGCGGAACCTCCATGACTAATGAAAAACTGTTTTTT. Residues: CASSSGGSGTSMTNEKLFF.

This clone was observed a handful of times. The gene calls are TRBV5-1 and TRBJ2-7; the match to TRBD1 covers 9 bases. The germline CDR1 and CDR2 sequences are SGHRS and YFSETQ. With V trimmed by 4 bases and J by 3 bases, 8 bases remained unmatched. The CDR3 extends over 15 amino acids. The CDR3 spells CASSPGVGQGYEQYF. CDR3 nucleotide sequence: TGCGCCAGCAGCCCTGGAGTGGGACAGGGCTACGAGCAGTACTTC.

The rearrangement uses TRBV27 and TRBJ2-3, with D perhaps matching TRBD2 (5 bases). The germline CDR1 and CDR2 sequences are MNHEY and SMNVEV (reference sequence). The CDR3 consists of 13 residues. V was trimmed by 8 bases and J by 5 bases, leaving 14 bases between them. The CDR3 sequence: CASGLVAIDTQYF. DNA of the CDR3: TGTGCCAGCGGCCTAGTAGCGATAGATACGCAGTATTTT.

This chain joins TRBV27 and TRBJ2-3, with 7 bases fitting TRBD2. The V and J ends lost 2 bases and 2 bases, in that order; junction bases with no gene match: 7. Germline V lookup: CDR1 MNHEY, CDR2 SMNVEV (reference sequence). CDR3 length equals 16 residues. CDR3 sequence reads: CASSLGSSGSTDTQYF. CDR3 nucleotides: TGTGCCAGCAGTTTAGGGTCTAGCGGTTCCACAGATACGCAGTATTTT.

The chain combines TRBV6-5 with TRBJ2-3; 7 nucleotides match TRBD1. The CDR3 is 15 residues long. Per the germline V gene, CDR1 is MNHEY and CDR2 is SVGAGI. V was pared by 2 bases and J by 3 bases, with 5 bases of the junction left unmatched. CDR3 in DNA: TGTGCCAGCAGTTACGCCAGGGGGACGACAGATACGCAGTATTTT. This sequence encodes CASSYARGTTDTQYF.

The chain couples TRBV19 to TRBJ2-7; D may be TRBD2 (6 bases). CDR3 length: 14 amino acids. The germline CDR1 and CDR2 sequences are LNHDA and SQIVND (reference sequence). Between the trimmed V and J ends, which lost 5 bases and 4 bases, there was a span of 15 bases. The CDR3 loop is CASSPGSEAYEQYF. The CDR3 DNA reads TGTGCCAGTAGTCCCGGGAGTGAAGCTTACGAGCAGTACTTC.

The sample holds one count of this clone. The chain uses TRBV27 and TRBJ2-5, with a weak D call TRBD1 (5 bases). The J call could be wrong; TRBJ2-7 is a better fit for the DNA end. The germline CDR1 and CDR2 sequences are MNHEY and SMNVEV (reference sequence). The CDR3 spans 13 residues. The CDR3 sequence is CASSWTPLYEQYF. Written as DNA, the CDR3 is TGTGCCAGCAGTTGGACACCTCTCTACGAGCAGTACTTC.

This clone turned up a few times. The chain uses TRBV7-9 and TRBJ1-3; possible D gene TRBD1, 5 bases. CDR3 length equals 12 residues. Per germline, CDR1 SEHNR and CDR2 FQNEAQ (reference sequence). The germline V and J ends were trimmed by 5 bases and 7 bases, with 9 bases remaining between them. In DNA, the CDR3 is TGTGCCAGCAGCCCCCCAGGGAACACCATATATTTT. Its protein is CASSPPGNTIYF.

The chain recombines TRBV19 with TRBJ2-5, with D unclear. The CDR3 has 12 residues. Trimming shortened V by 5 bases and J by 5 bases, and 9 bases separated the two germline ends. Looked up from germline, CDR1 is LNHDA and CDR2 is SQIVND (reference sequence). Here the CDR3 reads CASSADLETQYF. The CDR3 DNA sequence: TGTGCCAGTAGTGCAGATCTGGAGACCCAGTACTTC.

This clone was seen just once. The V call is TRBV28, the J call TRBJ2-1; 9 bases are a match to TRBD2. V shed 7 bases and J 6 bases; nucleotides not matched to a gene: 10. The CDR3 has 15 residues. In germline, CDR1 is MDHEN, CDR2 SYDVKM. This CDR3 reads CASTPRAGGTNEQFF. The CDR3 nucleotides are TGTGCCAGCACCCCTCGGGCGGGGGGGACCAATGAGCAGTTCTTC.

CDR3 region: CASSTGGEGNQPQHF. As DNA, the CDR3 is TGTGCCAGTAGTACTGGGGGCGAAGGCAATCAGCCCCAGCATTTT. The gene calls are TRBV19 and TRBJ1-5, with TRBD1 as a possible D gene (6 bases). The length of the CDR3 is 15 residues. The V gene's germline CDR1 is LNHDA and CDR2 SQIVND (reference sequence). Trimming pared 4 bases from V and 2 bases from J, leaving 12 bases between.

This chain connects TRBV27 to TRBJ2-7, with 11 bases matching TRBD1. Germline CDR1 and CDR2: MNHEY and SMNVEV (reference sequence). The CDR3 runs 16 residues. V lost 3 bases and J lost 1; bases outside the gene matches: 5. Here the CDR3 DNA reads TGTGCCAGCAGTTTGCTCGGGACAGGGGGTTCCTACGAGCAGTACTTC. It specifies CASSLLGTGGSYEQYF.

J is TRBJ2-7 and V is TRBV7-9; no reliable D call. The CDR3 spans 12 residues. V shed 1 base and J shed 7 bases, with 8 bases lying between them. Looked up from germline, CDR1 is SEHNR and CDR2 is FQNEAQ (reference sequence). CDR3 nucleotide sequence: TGTGCCAGCAGCTTAGGGCCCTGGGAGCAGTACTTC. It specifies CASSLGPWEQYF.

The DNA of the CDR3 is TGTGCCAGCAGCTTACTCCCAACAGGGTGTGTAGACGAGCAGTACTTC. Translated, it gives CASSLLPTGCVDEQYF. This chain connects TRBV11-3 to TRBJ2-7, with a weak D call TRBD1 (6 bases). Germline loops: CDR1 SGHNT, CDR2 YENEEA. This CDR3 has 16 residues. Trimming stripped 2 bases from V and 5 bases from J, with 19 bases between.

This chain connects TRBV2 to TRBJ2-3; 11 bases line up with TRBD2. V gave up 7 bases and J gave up 0 bases; unmatched junction bases: 3. The germline V gene has CDR1 SNHLY and CDR2 FYNNEI. This CDR3 spans 15 amino acids. The CDR3 DNA is TGTGCCAGCACTAGCGGGAGGTCTAGCACAGATACGCAGTATTTT. Its protein product is CASTSGRSSTDTQYF.

This clone was recorded once. The V and J genes are TRBV18 and TRBJ2-7, with a possible D match to TRBD2 (6 bases). Germline assignment: CDR1 KGHSH and CDR2 LQKENI. The V end was cut by 2 bases, the J end by 0 bases, with 14 bases between. This CDR3 spans 16 amino acids. The DNA of the CDR3 is TGTGCCAGCTCACCAGAGAGTCGGGGGAGCTCCTACGAGCAGTACTTC. Protein sequence: CASSPESRGSSYEQYF.

The gene calls are TRBV19 and TRBJ2-1; maybe TRBD2 (5 bases). The CDR3 spans 15 residues. Germline V CDR1 and CDR2: LNHDA, SQIVND (reference sequence). V lost 5 bases, J lost 0 bases, and 11 bases lay in between. CDR3 coding DNA: TGTGCCAGTAGTTTCAGCGGAGTCTCCTACAATGAGCAGTTCTTC. It encodes CASSFSGVSYNEQFF.

This clone counts as large. At the DNA level, this CDR3 is encoded by other sequences in the same sample as well. The chain couples TRBV28 to TRBJ2-3; no clear D gene. The CDR3 contains 14 residues. The V end lost 3 bases, the J end lost 0 bases, and 7 bases lay between the germline ends. From germline, CDR1 is MDHEN and CDR2 SYDVKM. The DNA of the CDR3 is TGTGCCAGCAGTTTTTTAGAGAGCACAGATACGCAGTATTTT. Its translation: CASSFLESTDTQYF.

This chain links TRBV4-1 with TRBJ2-2; TRBD2 matches at 8 bases. J was trimmed by 4 bases and V by 5 bases; bases with no gene match: 6. This CDR3 is 15 amino acids long. Germline assignment: CDR1 MGHRA and CDR2 YSYEKL. This CDR3 reads CASSSQRGSTGELFF. The CDR3 DNA reads TGCGCCAGCAGCTCCCAGCGGGGGAGCACCGGGGAGCTGTTTTTT.

The chain employs TRBV11-2 and TRBJ2-1, with D possibly TRBD1 on 8 matching bases. CDR1 and CDR2 from the germline V gene are SGHAT and FQNNGV. The CDR3 length is 18 residues. Trimming took 1 base from V and 13 from J, leaving 29 bases between them. The DNA for the CDR3 is TGTGCCAGCAGCTTAGGCAGGGGGCTAGCGGACCACAACCTAGAACAGTTCTTC. Its protein is CASSLGRGLADHNLEQFF.

The chain employs TRBV29-1 and TRBJ2-7; D might be TRBD2 (5 bases). The ends were cut back, 0 bases at V and 2 bases at J, with 11 bases in the middle. The CDR3 runs to 14 residues. Germline lookup yields CDR1 SQVTM and CDR2 ANQGSEA. DNA of the CDR3: TGCAGCGTTGAAGACCGGGCCGGGACCTACGAGCAGTACTTC. Protein product: CSVEDRAGTYEQYF.

This clone was detected a few times. The rearrangement joins TRBV15 to TRBJ2-3, with D tentatively TRBD1 (6 bases). The CDR3 covers 15 residues. Per the germline V gene, CDR1 is LNHNV and CDR2 is YYDKDF (reference sequence). Trimming pared 0 bases from V and 1 base from J, leaving 8 bases between. The CDR3 coding sequence is TGTGCCACCAGCAGAGAGGACAGCGGCACAGATACGCAGTATTTT. The encoded protein is CATSREDSGTDTQYF.